This TCR beta chain was observed in a study of T cells after yellow fever vaccination. Regarding the study as a whole: Clonotypes found in both CD4 and CD8 compartments made up a small share. Among primary-vaccination clones, most reappeared after the booster, at just under 98% for CD4 and more than 85% for CD8.

On this clonotype: Its matching antigen is unknown.

5'RACE template switching generated TCR cDNA, adding a universal primer site and UMIs. TCRdb fed the 5' RACE reads into MiXCR, producing one record per CDR3 protein. The sample shows 550,000 or so distinct CDR3 sequences, roughly 19% of them seen only once. The CDR3 sequence is 14 residues long. Trimming removed 1 base at V and 5 bases at J, with 11 bases between. Per the germline V gene, CDR1 is SGHDN and CDR2 is FVKESK. The TCR sequence derives from a man aged 25-45 years who received the YFV17D yellow fever vaccine. Sequencing used PBMCs, obtained 15 days after the yellow fever booster vaccination. The chain is built from TRBV14 and TRBJ1-1; D is perhaps TRBD1 (6 bases). The CDR3 loop reads CASSQVGGETEAFF. The CDR3 DNA reads TGTGCCAGCAGCCAAGTGGGGGGCGAGACTGAAGCTTTCTTT.